In this sample, the clone carrying this TCR beta chain turned up a few times. The CDR3 contains 14 residues. Germline V CDR1 and CDR2: DFQATT, SNEGSKA (reference sequence). J was trimmed by 4 bases and V by 8 bases; bases with no gene match: 11. The sample originates from a study of early T cells in non-severe SARS-CoV-2 infection. Individually, cDNA molecules had unique molecular identifiers attached to them. TCRdb itself ran the 5' RACE reads through MiXCR, one entry per CDR3 protein. The top ten hold roughly 7% of the sample, which has tens of thousands of distinct CDR3 sequences, approximately 15% seen once.

The rearrangement joins TRBV20-1 to TRBJ1-5, with 7 nucleotides matching TRBD1. This clonotype was sampled from an adult who was a healthcare worker with PCR-confirmed SARS-CoV-2 infection or an uninfected control (not recorded which). Sample: whole blood. The CDR3 reads CSRSGTARNQPQHF. The CDR3 bases are TGCAGTCGGTCCGGGACAGCGAGAAATCAGCCCCAGCATTTT.